A single sample is the source of the 3 T cell receptor beta chains below, sequenced in a study of blood T cells in healthy people across ages. A second 7 to 11 cycle PCR used barcoded and J-beta primers. One entry per CDR3 protein results from TCRdb running MiXCR on the 5' RACE reads. Found here are about 830,000 distinct CDR3 sequences, around 68% of them singletons; the top ten hold 28%. Sequencing used blood. Every receptor here comes from a young man in good health.

The rearrangement uses TRBV2 and TRBJ2-3; D gene ambiguous. CDR3 length equals 12 residues. V was clipped by 8 bases and J by 6 bases, with 12 bases between them. Germline values: CDR1 SNHLY, CDR2 FYNNEI. The CDR3 nucleotides are TGTGCCAGCGATTTAGTAACTGATACGCAGTATTTT. It encodes CASDLVTDTQYF.

This rearrangement joins TRBV6-5 to TRBJ1-1; 9 bases are shared with TRBD1. The CDR3 is 14 residues long. V dropped 10 bases and J dropped 0; count of bases not matched to a gene: 6. The germline gives CDR1 MNHEY, CDR2 SVGAGI. The CDR3 DNA reads TGTGCCACCTCACAGGGGGCCGTGAACACTGAAGCTTTCTTT. This sequence encodes CATSQGAVNTEAFF.

The rearrangement joins TRBV6-6 to TRBJ2-5; 9 nucleotides align to TRBD1. The DNA matches TRBJ2-7 better at its end, which makes the J call doubtful. Germline values: CDR1 MNHNY, CDR2 SVGAGI (reference sequence). This CDR3 spans 14 amino acids. In DNA, the CDR3 is TGTGCCAGCAGCGTACAGGGGGCACTTTACGAGCAGTACTTC. The encoded protein is CASSVQGALYEQYF.